This TCR beta chain was profiled in a study of human versus mouse CDR3 diversity and MHC coevolution. This clone was counted a few times. Its target is not known. TCRdb's table, derived via immunoSEQ multiplex PCR, lists solely in-frame clones and lacks some. The sample has roughly 81,000 clones; 93% are singletons. Study-wide points: By iCHAO1, human TCR beta clonotypes numbered about 1.6 million, the most. Among all groups, most of the three human donors showed least clonal inequality.

This TCR came from a person aged 30 to 69 in good health. The specimen was naive CD4+ T cells from blood. The subset was: CD45RO-negative CD62L-positive naive CD4 T cells.

CDR3 coding DNA: TGTGCCAGCAAAACAGGGAGGGGGAATCAGCCCCAGCATTTT. Its protein is CASKTGRGNQPQHF. V usage is TRBV27 and J usage is TRBJ1-5, with D tentatively TRBD1 (6 bases). Germline V gene data show CDR1 as MNHEY and CDR2 as SMNVEV (reference sequence). The CDR3 is 14 residues long. The germline V and J ends were trimmed by 7 bases and 4 bases, with 14 bases remaining between them.